The 12 T cell receptor beta chains in this list originate from one sample, sequenced in a study of CD8+ T cells in alopecia areata. Regarding treatment: oral pan-JAK inhibitor, 5-10 mg twice daily. Following RNA extraction, reverse transcription yielded cDNA that acted as the sequencing template. The table came from immunoSEQ multiplex PCR; TCRdb's copy has only in-frame clones and leaves some out. The sample carries approximately 200,000 clones, 45% to 65% recorded once. This material consisted of CD4+ T cells sorted from blood, taken at week 4, from a patient treated with tofacitinib. The source is a human donor with alopecia areata.

CDR3 nucleotide sequence: TGTGCCAGCAGTGAGGCACTAGCGGGAGCAAATGAGCAGTTCTTC. Translating gives CASSEALAGANEQFF. This chain connects TRBV2 to TRBJ2-1; the match to TRBD2 covers 11 bases. The CDR3 extends over 15 amino acids. V was pared by 3 bases and J by 7 bases, with 5 bases of the junction left unmatched. Germline CDR1 reads SNHLY; CDR2 reads FYNNEI.

CDR3 sequence reads: CSVYPLEGHTQYF. The CDR3 region has the DNA TGCAGCGTGTACCCCTTAGAGGGACATACGCAGTATTTT. This chain joins TRBV29-1 and TRBJ2-3; perhaps D is TRBD1 or TRBD2 (5 bases each). The CDR3 has 13 residues. Trimming took off 6 bases at V and 7 bases at J, with 17 bases between the two ends. Germline V gene lookup returns CDR1 SQVTM and CDR2 ANQGSEA.

The chain combines TRBV10-3 with TRBJ2-2, with D uncertain. In germline, CDR1 is ENHRY, CDR2 SYGVKD. V dropped 10 bases and J dropped 5 bases, with 11 bases sitting between them. The CDR3 is 12 amino acids. Written as DNA, the CDR3 is TGTGCCACTAAATTTGGGACCGGGGAGCTGTTTTTT. Its protein product is CATKFGTGELFF.

The chain links TRBV9 to TRBJ2-7; 10 nucleotides agree with TRBD2. CDR1 is SGDLS, CDR2 YYNGEE, per germline. This CDR3 has 15 residues. V trimming: 6 bases; J trimming: 1 base; junction bases outside the gene matches: 7. CDR3 bases: TGTGCCAGCACCAAAGCGGGAGGGCCGTCCTACGAGCAGTACTTC. Translating it yields CASTKAGGPSYEQYF.

The J gene is TRBJ1-2, the V gene TRBV6-5; D is undetermined. The V gene's germline CDR1 is MNHEY and CDR2 SVGAGI. Deletions cut 2 bases from V and 0 bases from J, with 13 bases between. This CDR3 spans 16 amino acids. The CDR3 protein is CASSYGLSFSNYGYTF. CDR3 nucleotide sequence: TGTGCCAGCAGTTACGGGCTTTCCTTCTCTAACTATGGCTACACCTTC.

The genes are TRBV27 and TRBJ2-5, with D tentatively TRBD1 or TRBD2 (6 bases each). V was clipped by 8 bases and J by 5 bases, with 15 bases between them. Germline V gene lookup returns CDR1 MNHEY and CDR2 SMNVEV (reference sequence). CDR3 length: 13 residues. CDR3 sequence: CASGRGRGETQYF. CDR3 nucleotide sequence: TGTGCCAGCGGCCGGGGGCGCGGGGAGACCCAGTACTTC.

This chain uses TRBV10-3 with TRBJ2-1; 9 bases align to TRBD1. CDR3 size: 16 residues. Germline CDR1 is ENHRY and CDR2 is SYGVKD. V lost 0 bases and J lost 5; bases outside the gene matches: 5. This CDR3 reads CAISESLRTGDNEQFF. The CDR3 region has the DNA TGTGCCATCAGTGAGTCGTTGAGGACAGGGGACAATGAGCAGTTCTTC.

The chain couples TRBV7-2 to TRBJ2-5; 15 bases are a match to TRBD2. Germline CDR1 and CDR2: SGHTA and FQGNSA. There are 16 residues in the CDR3. After removal of 4 bases from V and 4 bases from J, the junction contained 4 bases not matched to a gene. Here the CDR3 reads CASSSGLAGGGETQYF. CDR3 coding DNA: TGTGCCAGCAGCTCGGGACTAGCGGGAGGAGGAGAGACCCAGTACTTC.

This clone occurred a few times. The rearrangement joins TRBV7-2 to TRBJ2-5; 11 bases are a match to TRBD2. The CDR3 runs 15 residues. V lost 5 bases, J lost 5 bases, and 7 bases stayed unmatched. Looked up from germline, CDR1 is SGHTA and CDR2 is FQGNSA. The CDR3 here is CASSPTSGSSETQYF. The CDR3, as DNA: TGTGCCAGCAGCCCTACTAGCGGGAGTTCGGAGACCCAGTACTTC.

The V call is TRBV30, the J call TRBJ2-5; 11 bases map to TRBD2. CDR1 is GTSNPN, CDR2 SVGIG, per germline (reference sequence). Losses at the gene ends were 3 bases for V and 4 bases for J; bases not matched to a gene: 10. The CDR3 spans 16 residues. In DNA, the CDR3 is TGTGCCTGGAGCCGGACTAGCGGGTACTCTGGAGAGACCCAGTACTTC. Protein: CAWSRTSGYSGETQYF.

This clone was observed a handful of times. The V call is TRBV7-8, the J call TRBJ2-1; no firm D call. The CDR3 extends over 11 amino acids. CDR1 SGHVS and CDR2 FQNEAQ come from the germline V gene. Trimming took off 4 bases at V and 5 bases at J, with 3 bases between the two ends. CDR3 sequence reads: CASSSNNEQFF. CDR3 DNA sequence: TGTGCCAGCAGCTCGAACAATGAGCAGTTCTTC. Full variable domain (rest looked up from reference TRBV7-8 and TRBJ2-1): GAGVSQSPRYKVAKRGQDVALRCDPISGHVSLFWYQQALGQGPEFLTYFQNEAQLDKSGLPSDRFFAERPEGSVSTLKIQRTQQEDSAVYLCASSSNNEQFFGPGTRLTVL.

Only a few counts were recorded for this clone. The chain has TRBV5-1 and TRBJ2-5; tentative D call: TRBD1 (6 bases). V dropped 4 bases and J dropped 4 bases, with 17 bases sitting between them. There are 15 residues in the CDR3. The germline CDR1 and CDR2 sequences are SGHRS and YFSETQ. The CDR3 nucleotides read TGCGCCAGCAGCCTGGGGACACCCCGGGGAGAGACCCAGTACTTC. This encodes CASSLGTPRGETQYF.